The rows below give T cell receptor beta chains drawn from one sample of a study of cytomegalovirus exposure and HLA in healthy donors. Generated by immunoSEQ multiplex PCR, the TCRdb table keeps only in-frame clones and is missing some. Of approximately 150,000 clones in the sample, more than 60% are singletons; the top ten hold about 1.7%. Sequenced sample: PBMCs. These TCRs come from a female donor in good health and CMV-seronegative. The CDR3 runs from the conserved cysteine through the conserved F or W. Fields, in order: clone size, J gene, D gene, V gene, CDR3 DNA, CDR3 protein. A D gene is named only where the DNA matches it firmly. Clone size is not always given. Where it is, it says once, few, many or a class for expanded clones.

NA | TRBJ2-5 | TRBD2 | TRBV11-2 | TGTGCCAGCAGCTTGGACGGGAGGGGAGGAGAGACCCAGTACTTC | CASSLDGRGGETQYF
NA | TRBJ2-6 | NA | TRBV29-1 | TGCAGCGTTGAAGATCCTGGACAGACGTGGCCCTCTGGGGCCAACGTCCTGACTTTC | CSVEDPGQTWPSGANVLTF
NA | TRBJ1-1 | TRBD1 | TRBV27 | TGTGCCAGCTGGAGGTCAGGGGGAACTGAAGCTTTCTTT | CASWRSGGTEAFF
once | TRBJ2-7 | TRBD2 | TRBV28 | TGTGCCAGCAGTATCGGACTAGCGGGGGACGAGCAGTACTTC | CASSIGLAGDEQYF
NA | TRBJ1-2 | TRBD1 | TRBV5-4 | TGTGCCAGCAGCTTGGGGGACAGCATCTATGGCTACACCTTC | CASSLGDSIYGYTF
NA | TRBJ2-1 | TRBD2 | TRBV6-6 | TGTGCCAGTAAGGCTAGCGGGAGCCCTGAGCAGTTCTTC | CASKASGSPEQFF
NA | TRBJ2-7 | TRBD1 | TRBV19 | TGTGCCAGTAGTATAAGAGGTAGGGACAGGGGAACCCCCTACGAGCAGTACTTC | CASSIRGRDRGTPYEQYF
NA | TRBJ2-2 | TRBD2 | TRBV10-3 | TGTGCCATCAGGCCGGGACTAGAGAACACCGGGGAGCTGTTTTTT | CAIRPGLENTGELFF
NA | TRBJ2-3 | TRBD2 | TRBV25-1 | TGTGCCAGCAGTGGGGGACTAGCGGGAAGTATCGATACGGGGTATTTT | CASSGGLAGSIDTGYF
NA | TRBJ2-5 | TRBD2 | TRBV6-5 | TGTGCCAGCGGCAGGACGGGAGGTCTTGGAGAGACCCAGTACTTC | CASGRTGGLGETQYF
once | TRBJ1-3 | TRBD1 | TRBV19 | TGTGCCAGTAGCGACCAGGACAGGGCGGCGGGCACCATATATTTT | CASSDQDRAAGTIYF
few | TRBJ2-1 | TRBD2 | TRBV11-2 | TGTGCCAGCAGCTTAGACAGAGTCGGTAGCGGGGGCCTCTCCTACAATGAGCAGTTCTTC | CASSLDRVGSGGLSYNEQFF
NA | TRBJ2-7 | TRBD2 | TRBV29-1 | TGCAGCGTTAACCTAGCGGGTTACGAGCAGTACTTC | CSVNLAGYEQYF
NA | TRBJ2-6 | NA | TRBV7-6 | TGTGCCAGCAGCTTAGCGCGGCCAGGGGCTGGGGCCAACGTCCTGACTTTC | CASSLARPGAGANVLTF
NA | TRBJ1-6 | NA | TRBV11-2 | TGTGCCAGCAGCTTAGATATACAAAGTAATTCACCCCTCCACTTT | CASSLDIQSNSPLHF
NA | TRBJ2-7 | NA | TRBV27 | TGTGCCAGCAGTTCTAATCCCATCCATTTCTACGAGCAGTACTTC | CASSSNPIHFYEQYF
NA | TRBJ2-7 | NA | TRBV6-1 | TGTGCCAGCAGTGAAAGTTACGAGCAGTACTTC | CASSESYEQYF
NA | TRBJ1-5 | NA | TRBV7-6 | TGTGCCAGCAGCTTAGGTGGCGGGATGCAGCCCCAGCATTTT | CASSLGGGMQPQHF
NA | TRBJ2-2 | NA | TRBV7-2 | TGTGCCAGCAGCTTATTAGGAGGGACCGGGGAGCTGTTTTTT | CASSLLGGTGELFF
NA | TRBJ1-2 | TRBD1 | TRBV11-2 | TGTGCCAGCAGCTTAGCCCGTCCTGGACAGGGAGGGGGCTACACCTTC | CASSLARPGQGGGYTF
few | TRBJ1-1 | NA | TRBV27 | TGTGCCAGCAGTTTATCTCCCGACAGTTTTTTGAACACTGAAGCTTTCTTT | CASSLSPDSFLNTEAFF
NA | TRBJ1-5 | NA | TRBV19 | TGTGCCAGTAGTGTACTCAGACAGGATAGCAATCAGCCCCAGCATTTT | CASSVLRQDSNQPQHF
few | TRBJ2-7 | TRBD1 | TRBV30 | TGTGCCTGGAGTGTTCGGACAGGAGCCTACGAGCAGTACTTC | CAWSVRTGAYEQYF
NA | TRBJ2-3 | NA | TRBV10-3 | TGTGCCATCAGCCCCGGGGGGCCAGATACGCAGTATTTT | CAISPGGPDTQYF
few | TRBJ2-1 | NA | TRBV27 | TGTGCCAGCAGTTTAACTCCAGGGGCCTACAATGAGCAGTTCTTC | CASSLTPGAYNEQFF
NA | TRBJ2-5 | NA | TRBV6-5 | TGTGCCAGCAGTTACCGACCGACAGGTCTCCAAGAGACCCAGTACTTC | CASSYRPTGLQETQYF
NA | TRBJ1-2 | TRBD1 | TRBV5-6 | TGTGCCAGCAGTCGGCAGGGGGGAACCCTCTATGGCTACACCTTC | CASSRQGGTLYGYTF
NA | TRBJ2-5 | TRBD2 | TRBV27 | TGTGCCAGCAGTTTAGGCGGCGGGAGGGCAAGGGAGACCCAGTACTTC | CASSLGGGRARETQYF
few | TRBJ2-1 | TRBD1 | TRBV7-9 | TGTGCCAGCAGCAAAACAGGGGAAGGGCAGAATGAGCAGTTCTTC | CASSKTGEGQNEQFF
NA | TRBJ2-1 | TRBD2 | TRBV7-3 | TGTGCCAGCAGCTTAAATGGTCGGCTAGCGGGGAGCAATGAGCAGTTCTTC | CASSLNGRLAGSNEQFF
NA | TRBJ2-5 | NA | TRBV14 | TGTGCCAGCAGCCAAGATCGGAACTCTGGGGCCCAAGAGACCCAGTACTTC | CASSQDRNSGAQETQYF
once | TRBJ2-1 | TRBD2 | TRBV5-1 | TGCGCCAGCAGCTTCGGCGGGAGCGGCAATGAGCAGTTCTTC | CASSFGGSGNEQFF
NA | TRBJ1-6 | TRBD1 | TRBV11-2 | TGTGCCAGCAGCCGGACAGGGGGTTGGGATTCACCCCTCCACTTT | CASSRTGGWDSPLHF
NA | TRBJ2-2 | TRBD2 | TRBV7-2 | TGTGCCAGCAGGGAGGGACTAGCGGGAAGGACCGGGGAGCTGTTTTTT | CASREGLAGRTGELFF